The source of this T cell receptor (beta chain) is a study of T cell repertoires in cytomegalovirus infection. Broader study findings: In two of eight donors, the top clonotype was HLA-C-restricted CMV-specific.

The CDR3 is 17 residues long. V shed 0 bases, J shed 7 bases, and the junction held 11 bases outside the gene matches. Germline CDR1 is SEHNR and CDR2 is FQNEAQ (reference sequence). One entry per CDR3 protein, called by TCRdb with MiXCR from the reads. Of about 920,000 distinct CDR3 sequences listed, roughly 30% are singletons. There are many counts of this clonotype. Its cognate antigen is unknown. Material: cultured CD8+ T cells from PBMCs, obtained from culture after CMV antigen stimulation. J is TRBJ2-5 and V is TRBV7-9, with 10 bases fitting TRBD2. This clonotype originated in a human donor in good health (CMV status not recorded). Some clones in this sample may be carry-over from other donors' samples. The CDR3 region has the DNA TGTGCCAGCAGCTTAGCGACTAGCGGGCCTCATATCGTGACCCAGTACTTC. Translating gives CASSLATSGPHIVTQYF.